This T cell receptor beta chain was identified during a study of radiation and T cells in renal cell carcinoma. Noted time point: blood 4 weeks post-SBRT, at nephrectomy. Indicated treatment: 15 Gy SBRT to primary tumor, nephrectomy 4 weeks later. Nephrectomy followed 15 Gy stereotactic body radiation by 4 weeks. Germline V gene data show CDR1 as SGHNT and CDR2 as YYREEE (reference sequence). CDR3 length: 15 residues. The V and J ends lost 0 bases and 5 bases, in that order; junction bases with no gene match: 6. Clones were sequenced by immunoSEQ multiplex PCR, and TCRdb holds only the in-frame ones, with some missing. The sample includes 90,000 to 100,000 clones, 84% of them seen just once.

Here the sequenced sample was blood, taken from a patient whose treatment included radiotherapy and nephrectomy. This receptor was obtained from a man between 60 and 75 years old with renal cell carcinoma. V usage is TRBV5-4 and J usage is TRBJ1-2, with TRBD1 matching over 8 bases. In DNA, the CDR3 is TGTGCCAGCAGCTTGGGATCCGACAGGGGTTATGGCTACACCTTC. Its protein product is CASSLGSDRGYGYTF.